This TCR beta chain is from a study of blood T cell repertoires in COVID-19. The overall study: There were acute and convalescent COVID-19 samples, and they came from the United States, Italy and Spain. T cells, B-cell-depleted T cells, or PBMCs supplied cDNA or gDNA.

Symptom resolution, clearance, or two negative PCRs marked donors in Cohort 3 as recovered. This CDR3 comprises 14 residues. Between the trimmed V and J ends, which lost 6 bases and 5 bases, there was a span of 17 bases. Germline lookup yields CDR1 SQVTM and CDR2 ANQGSEA. Per the study methods: The assay estimated nucleated cells by amplifying reference gene primers. Using immunoSEQ multiplex PCR, the repertoire was profiled, and TCRdb retains in-frame clones only, with some absent. D and trimming come from the DNA, and the V and J calls and clone size come from that table. The sample has more than 250,000 clones, approximately 83% seen once; the top ten hold more than 2%.

The chain uses TRBV29-1 and TRBJ1-3; D not certain. Sequencing was done on a sample of PBMCs or T cells enriched from blood (not recorded which). This clonotype was sampled from a man aged 25-45 years who had recovered from COVID-19. CDR3 nucleotide sequence: TGCAGCGTAGCTACGGGAGGCAGCAGAAACACCATATATTTT. It encodes CSVATGGSRNTIYF.